This T cell receptor beta chain stems from a study of cytomegalovirus exposure and HLA in healthy donors. PCR involved 60 Vbeta and 13 Jbeta primers. Some clones are missing from TCRdb's copy, which holds only in-frame ones; the method was immunoSEQ multiplex PCR. Seen here are some 140,000 clones, about four fifths observed once, and the top ten hold approximately 1.2%. This CDR3 has 13 amino acids. Trimming took 2 bases from V and 2 from J, leaving 8 bases between them. Germline lookup yields CDR1 SGHRS and CDR2 YFSETQ. This chain connects TRBV5-1 to TRBJ2-7; D may be TRBD1 (6 bases). The material sequenced was PBMCs. The sequence derives from a male donor in good health and CMV-seropositive. The CDR3 DNA is TGCGCCAGCAGCTTACAGGGAACCTACGAGCAGTACTTC. Its protein is CASSLQGTYEQYF.